Below are 32 T cell receptor beta chains sequenced from a single sample in a study of metastatic and nonmetastatic thyroid tumors. No patient had received any treatment before thyroid surgery. TCRdb ran MiXCR on the PCR reads. The profile covers 14,000 to 15,000 clones, with roughly 25% appearing a single time and roughly 8% taken by the ten largest. Sequenced material: tumor tissue. Receptors originate from a female donor with papillary thyroid cancer or a benign thyroid nodule (not recorded which). Some clones in this sample may be carry-over from other donors' samples.

This clone came up many times. The rearrangement uses TRBV3-1 and TRBJ2-2; 8 nucleotides agree with TRBD2. The V segment lost 4 bases and the J segment 6 bases; nucleotides outside the gene matches: 7. Germline V gene lookup returns CDR1 LGHDT and CDR2 YNNKEL (reference sequence). The CDR3 runs 15 residues. CDR3 DNA: TGTGCCAGCAGCCGGAGCGGGAGTTATTCCGGGGAGCTGTTTTTT. This translates into CASSRSGSYSGELFF.

Regarding this clone: Compared with germline, one end of the junction differs, possibly owing to a read error. V usage is TRBV25-1 and J usage is TRBJ1-6, with D uncertain. The CDR3 runs to 12 residues. Germline CDR1 and CDR2: MGHDK and SYGVNS. The CDR3 DNA follows: TGTGGCAGCATTGAATTTTTGGCACCCCTCCACTTT. Residues: CGSIEFLAPLHF. The full variable domain, rest sourced from reference TRBV25-1 and TRBJ1-6, is EADIYQTPRYLVIGTGKKITLECSQTMGHDKMYWYQQDPGMELHLIHYSYGVNSTEKGDLSSESTVSRIRTEHFPLTLESARPSHTSQYLCGSIEFLAPLHFGNGTRLTVT.

The table lists this clone with many counts. V gene TRBV2 combines with J gene TRBJ1-4; D is undetermined. Trimming pared 4 bases from V and 2 bases from J, leaving 8 bases between. The CDR3 loop spans 14 amino acids. Germline CDR1 and CDR2: SNHLY and FYNNEI. The CDR3 region has the DNA TGTGCCAGCAGTGTAGAGTGGACTAATGAAAAACTGTTTTTT. It encodes CASSVEWTNEKLFF. Full variable domain (rest looked up from reference TRBV2 and TRBJ1-4): EPEVTQTPSHQVTQMGQEVILRCVPISNHLYFYWYRQILGQKVEFLVSFYNNEISEKSEIFDDQFSVERPDGSNFTLKIRSTKLEDSAMYFCASSVEWTNEKLFFGSGTQLSVL.

This clone showed up many times. V gene TRBV5-6 combines with J gene TRBJ2-4, with 8 bases aligning to TRBD1. The V gene's germline CDR1 is SGHDT and CDR2 YYEEEE. The CDR3 has 14 residues. With 5 bases clipped from V and 6 bases from J, the junction kept 7 bases outside the gene matches. Written as DNA, the CDR3 is TGTGCCAGCAGACTCTGGACAGGGAGAAACATTCAGTACTTC. Its protein is CASRLWTGRNIQYF.

Note on this clone: It may be a read error: a sequence one base away is much more abundant. The chain joins TRBV5-4 to TRBJ2-5, with 7 bases lining up with TRBD2. J gave up 2 bases and V 5 bases, and 6 bases lay outside the gene matches. The CDR3 length is 14 residues. CDR1 SGHNT and CDR2 YYREEE come from the germline V gene (reference sequence). The CDR3 bases are TGTGCCAGCAGTAGGGGACTATCACAAGAGACCCAGTACTTC. This encodes CASSRGLSQETQYF.

The gene calls are TRBV6-1 and TRBJ1-1; the D gene is possibly TRBD1 (5 bases). Germline loops: CDR1 MNHNS, CDR2 SASEGT. The V gene lost 6 bases and the J gene lost 2 bases, with 16 bases spanning the gap. CDR3 length: 15 residues. DNA for the CDR3: TGTGCCAGCAGGTCGCCGGGACGGATTAACACTGAAGCTTTCTTT. Protein: CASRSPGRINTEAFF.

This clone was counted many times. The V and J genes are TRBV6-1 and TRBJ1-1; 7 positions agree with TRBD1. From germline, CDR1 is MNHNS and CDR2 SASEGT. The length of the CDR3 is 15 residues. V lost 6 bases, J lost 5 bases, and 12 bases stayed unmatched. CDR3: CASRRDRVGKTEAFF. CDR3 coding DNA: TGTGCCAGCAGGAGAGACAGGGTGGGAAAAACTGAAGCTTTCTTT.

This clone was picked up one time. J is TRBJ2-1 and V is TRBV20-1, with 10 bases aligning to TRBD1. The germline CDR1 and CDR2 sequences are DFQATT and SNEGSKA (reference sequence). The length of the CDR3 is 15 residues. Losses at the gene ends were 6 bases for V and 0 bases for J; bases not matched to a gene: 5. CDR3 sequence: CSASRTGGSYNEQFF. The CDR3 nucleotides are TGCAGTGCCAGCAGGACAGGGGGCTCCTACAATGAGCAGTTCTTC.

This clone was seen repeatedly, ten times or more. This chain uses TRBV6-1 with TRBJ2-1, with TRBD2 as a possible D gene (6 bases). V gave up 6 bases and J gave up 9 bases, with 9 bases separating them. This CDR3 comprises 11 residues. Germline V gene lookup returns CDR1 MNHNS and CDR2 SASEGT. The CDR3 region is CASRRDSEQFF. The CDR3, as DNA: TGTGCCAGCAGGCGGGATAGTGAGCAGTTCTTC.

Relative to its sample, this clone is medium-sized (0.01 to 0.1%). This sequence joins TRBV6-1 and TRBJ1-6, with TRBD1 identical over 9 bases. The germline V gene has CDR1 MNHNS and CDR2 SASEGT. The CDR3 totals 14 residues. The V and J ends lost 10 bases and 9 bases, in that order; junction bases with no gene match: 10. The CDR3 protein is CATETGGEGSPLHF. CDR3 sequence (DNA): TGTGCCACTGAGACAGGGGGAGAAGGTTCACCCCTCCACTTT.

The chain is built from TRBV9 and TRBJ1-1; TRBD1 matches 7 bases. Germline values: CDR1 SGDLS, CDR2 YYNGEE. The CDR3 is made up of 15 amino acids. Losses at the gene ends were 0 bases for V and 5 bases for J; bases not matched to a gene: 7. The CDR3 spells CASSVGGGPGTEAFF. CDR3 nucleotides: TGTGCCAGCAGCGTAGGAGGGGGCCCTGGGACTGAAGCTTTCTTT. Using reference TRBV9 and TRBJ1-1 for the parts outside the CDR3, the full variable domain is DSGVTQTPKHLITATGQRVTLRCSPRSGDLSVYWYQQSLDQGLQFLIQYYNGEERAKGNILERFSAQQFPDLHSELNLSSLELGDSALYFCASSVGGGPGTEAFFGQGTRLTVV.

This clone qualifies as medium-sized (0.01 to 0.1%). J is TRBJ1-5 and V is TRBV3-1; D ambiguous. The V end lost 5 bases, the J end lost 0 bases, and 8 bases lay between the germline ends. The CDR3 is made up of 14 amino acids. Germline loops: CDR1 LGHDT, CDR2 YNNKEL (reference sequence). For the CDR3, the DNA is TGTGCCAGCAGCTACACCTATAGCAATCAGCCCCAGCATTTT. Translation: CASSYTYSNQPQHF.

The chain is built from TRBV11-1 and TRBJ2-7, with 8 bases identical to TRBD2. V lost 5 bases and J lost 1; bases outside the gene matches: 10. This CDR3 has 16 residues. Germline assignment: CDR1 SGHAT and CDR2 FQDESV (reference sequence). The CDR3 DNA reads TGTGCCAGCAGCGACCCGGTTAGCGGGATGTCCTACGAGCAGTACTTC. Residues: CASSDPVSGMSYEQYF.

The genes are TRBV20-1 and TRBJ2-3; possibly TRBD2 for D (5 bases). This CDR3 has 14 residues. Germline V CDR1 and CDR2: DFQATT, SNEGSKA (reference sequence). V lost 6 bases and J 0 bases, leaving 13 bases between the germline ends. The CDR3 DNA reads as TGCAGTGCACCACGGACTCCTAGCACAGATACGCAGTATTTT. Its translation is CSAPRTPSTDTQYF.

This clone is medium-sized within its sample. V is TRBV10-1 and J is TRBJ2-7, with TRBD2 as a possible D gene (6 bases). Between the trimmed V and J ends, which lost 3 bases and 4 bases, there was a span of 13 bases. This CDR3 is 14 amino acids long. Germline V gene sequence: CDR1 WNHNN, CDR2 SYGVQD (reference sequence). The DNA for the CDR3 is TGCGCCAGCAGTGAATGGGAGGACGGGTACGAGCAGTACTTC. It is translated as CASSEWEDGYEQYF.

This clone was picked up a small number of times. This chain uses TRBV7-9 with TRBJ2-7, with D unclear. Trimming left V 1 base short and J 6 bases short, with 7 bases between. This CDR3 is 12 amino acids long. CDR1 is SEHNR and CDR2 is FQNEAQ in the germline V gene (reference sequence). CDR3: CASSLGSGEQYF. Written as DNA, the CDR3 is TGTGCCAGCAGCTTAGGGTCCGGCGAGCAGTACTTC.

V and J are TRBV24-1 and TRBJ2-2; a weak D match, TRBD2 (7 bases). V was clipped by 12 bases and J by 3 bases, with 16 bases between them. CDR1 is KGHDR and CDR2 is SFDVKD in the germline V gene. The CDR3 is made up of 14 amino acids. CDR3 residues: CAAQGGGDTGELFF. The CDR3 DNA follows: TGTGCCGCACAGGGCGGGGGTGACACCGGGGAGCTGTTTTTT.

This clone was recorded once. This chain joins TRBV3-1 and TRBJ2-7; D ambiguous. Trimming cost V 4 bases and J 2 bases, with 9 bases left between them. This CDR3 comprises 13 residues. Germline lookup yields CDR1 LGHDT and CDR2 YNNKEL (reference sequence). CDR3 residues: CASSPGRAYEQYF. The CDR3 DNA sequence: TGTGCCAGCAGCCCCGGACGAGCCTACGAGCAGTACTTC.

This clone showed up many times. The identical CDR3 is also encoded by other nucleotide sequences in the sample. The V call is TRBV11-2, the J call TRBJ2-7, with 11 nucleotides matching TRBD2. CDR1 and CDR2 (germline): SGHAT, FQNNGV. There are 15 residues in the CDR3. The trim removed 4 bases at V and 4 bases at J, leaving 6 bases unmatched. The CDR3 bases are TGTGCCAGCAGCTCCAGACTAGCGGGGAGGTACGAGCAGTACTTC. Translating it yields CASSSRLAGRYEQYF.

In the case of this clone: At one of its ends the junction is not consistent with the germline gene, which may arise from a read error. CDR3 loop: CASSRVGASTDTHYF. The CDR3 DNA follows: TGTGCCAGCAGCCGAGTAGGGGCGAGCACAGATACGCATTATTTT. The V gene is TRBV25-1, the J gene TRBJ2-3, with D possibly TRBD1 on 5 matching bases. CDR1 is MGHDK, CDR2 SYGVNS, per germline. The CDR3 runs to 15 residues.

V and J are TRBV7-3 and TRBJ1-1; no clear D. V shed 7 bases and J shed 0 bases, with 12 bases lying between them. Germline assignment: CDR1 SGHTA and CDR2 FQGTGA. This CDR3 is 14 amino acids long. In nucleotides, the CDR3 is TGTGCCAGCACCTTCAGGCAGGTGAACACTGAAGCTTTCTTT. This translates into CASTFRQVNTEAFF.

The chain couples TRBV11-1 to TRBJ2-1, with 9 bases identical to TRBD2. The length of the CDR3 is 16 residues. Looked up from germline, CDR1 is SGHAT and CDR2 is FQDESV (reference sequence). The V gene end was trimmed by 2 bases and the J gene end by 4 bases; junction bases not matched to a gene: 6. In DNA form, the CDR3 reads TGTGCCAGCAGCTTAAGGGTAGCGGGGGAGTACAATGAGCAGTTCTTC. Amino acid sequence: CASSLRVAGEYNEQFF.

This clone rates as medium-sized. This chain joins TRBV15 and TRBJ1-4, with D tentatively TRBD1 (5 bases). Germline assignment: CDR1 LNHNV and CDR2 YYDKDF (reference sequence). Trimming took 0 bases from V and 5 from J, leaving 10 bases between them. This CDR3 comprises 15 residues. The CDR3 nucleotides are TGTGCCACCAGCAGAGATACTGGGGCGAATGAAAAACTGTTTTTT. This codes for CATSRDTGANEKLFF.

This clone was observed many times. V and J are TRBV13 and TRBJ2-3; 14 bases align to TRBD2. Trimming cost V 8 bases and J 0 bases; bases outside gene matches: 4. Germline CDR1 PRHDT, CDR2 FYEKMQ (reference sequence). The CDR3 sequence is 16 residues long. CDR3 DNA sequence: TGTGCCAGCGGACTAGCGGGAGGAATCAGCACAGATACGCAGTATTTT. This translates into CASGLAGGISTDTQYF.

This clone showed up just a few times. A read error is possible here, since a much larger clone lies one base away. The V gene is TRBV19, the J gene TRBJ2-6; D remains ambiguous. CDR1 and CDR2 (germline): LNHDA, SQIVND (reference sequence). The length of the CDR3 is 15 residues. The V and J ends lost 4 bases and 0 bases respectively, with 7 bases between them. The CDR3 loop is CASSTLISGANVLTF. The CDR3 DNA follows: TGTGCCAGTAGTACACTCATCTCTGGGGCCAACGTCCTGACTTTC.

This clone was seen repeatedly, ten times or more. The chain links TRBV6-2 or TRBV6-3 to TRBJ2-1; tentatively, D is TRBD2 (6 bases). Trimming took 9 bases from V and 2 from J, leaving 11 bases between them. Germline V gene sequence: CDR1 MNHEY, CDR2 SVGEGT. This CDR3 comprises 13 residues. The CDR3 region is CASNLAPYNEQFF. CDR3 in DNA: TGTGCCAGTAACCTAGCGCCCTACAATGAGCAGTTCTTC.

This clone is categorized as medium-sized. This sequence joins TRBV5-1 and TRBJ2-1; D gene unclear. The length of the CDR3 is 13 residues. Germline V gene sequence: CDR1 SGHRS, CDR2 YFSETQ. V was pared by 4 bases and J by 7 bases, with 12 bases between. The CDR3 is CASSPVAENEQFF. DNA for the CDR3: TGCGCCAGCAGCCCGGTGGCGGAAAATGAGCAGTTCTTC.

The chain is built from TRBV6-1 and TRBJ2-3; D not certain. Germline lookup yields CDR1 MNHNS and CDR2 SASEGT. Trimming removed 4 bases at V and 2 bases at J, with 13 bases between. This CDR3 contains 15 residues. This CDR3 is CASSVRAPLTDTQYF. In DNA, the CDR3 is TGTGCCAGCAGTGTCCGGGCCCCTCTCACAGATACGCAGTATTTT.

The chain uses TRBV9 and TRBJ2-1; either TRBD1 or TRBD2 may supply D (5 bases each). The ends were cut back, 4 bases at V and 4 bases at J, with 12 bases in the middle. CDR1 is SGDLS, CDR2 YYNGEE, per germline. The length of the CDR3 is 14 residues. The CDR3 here is CASSPPGPYNEQFF. The CDR3 region has the DNA TGTGCCAGCAGCCCCCCGGGACCTTACAATGAGCAGTTCTTC. Filled out from reference TRBV9 and TRBJ2-1, the complete variable domain reads DSGVTQTPKHLITATGQRVTLRCSPRSGDLSVYWYQQSLDQGLQFLIQYYNGEERAKGNILERFSAQQFPDLHSELNLSSLELGDSALYFCASSPPGPYNEQFFGPGTRLTVL.

The chain couples TRBV5-1 to TRBJ1-1; 8 nucleotides agree with TRBD1. CDR1 SGHRS and CDR2 YFSETQ come from the germline V gene. The CDR3 length is 14 residues. Trimming removed 4 bases from V and 4 bases from J; junction bases left unmatched: 6. The CDR3 nucleotides read TGCGCCAGCAGCCAAGGAACAGGGGGCACTGAAGCTTTCTTT. Protein: CASSQGTGGTEAFF. Full variable domain (outside the CDR3, taken from reference TRBV5-1 and TRBJ1-1): KAGVTQTPRYLIKTRGQQVTLSCSPISGHRSVSWYQQTPGQGLQFLFEYFSETQRNKGNFPGRFSGRQFSNSRSEMNVSTLELGDSALYLCASSQGTGGTEAFFGQGTRLTVV.

As for this clone: At one end the junction does not follow the germline gene, possibly because of a read error. This sequence joins TRBV7-2 and TRBJ2-3; 10 nucleotides align to TRBD2. Germline V gene lookup returns CDR1 SGHTA and CDR2 FQGNSA. This CDR3 has 20 amino acids. CDR3 DNA sequence: TGTGCCAGCAGCTTCGGACAGCGGGAGGGCGAGTCAAAGAGCAAAGATACGCAGTATTTT. Residues: CASSFGQREGESKSKDTQYF.

This clone was detected a few times. The rearrangement links TRBV12-5 to TRBJ2-2, with TRBD1 identical over 7 bases. The CDR3 sequence is 15 residues long. Germline-derived CDR1 and CDR2 are LGHNT and FRNRAP. J gave up 1 base and V 1 base, and 0 bases lay outside the gene matches. The CDR3: CASGLGQGNTGELFF. In nucleotides, the CDR3 is TGTGCTAGTGGTTTGGGACAGGGGAACACCGGGGAGCTGTTTTTT.